The entry below describes one TCR beta chain. Antigen: not known. The data were produced by immunoSEQ multiplex PCR, yet TCRdb's version contains in-frame clones alone and is incomplete. The table has 150,000 to 200,000 clones, under 95% seen once. Analysis merged second doses at about 4 or about 12 weeks. Germline V CDR1 and CDR2: SGHTA, FQGNSA. CDR3 length equals 18 residues. V was shortened by 1 base and J by 0 bases, with 16 bases between the two germline ends. The sample belongs to a study of T cell responses to AZD1222 COVID-19 vaccine. Study-level results: Baseline antibody screening turned up just a handful of seropositive AZD1222 recipients. Vaccine-associated CD4 TCRs spanned spike, dominant at 160-218 and 743-854. The study sampled repertoires only after the peak T cell response.

The sequence was collected from an adult who received the AZD1222 COVID-19 vaccine. The sequencing used peripheral blood, collected 28 days after the second AZD1222 dose. The rearrangement links TRBV7-2 to TRBJ1-5, with D perhaps matching TRBD1 (6 bases). CDR3 residues: CASSLGWGRTGSNQPQHF. CDR3 DNA: TGTGCCAGCAGCTTAGGGTGGGGGCGGACTGGTAGCAATCAGCCCCAGCATTTT. Looking up the rest from reference TRBV7-2 and TRBJ1-5 gives the full variable domain: GAGVSQSPSNKVTEKGKDVELRCDPISGHTALYWYRQSLGQGLEFLIYFQGNSAPDKSGLPSDRFSAERTGGSVSTLTIQRTQQEDSAVYLCASSLGWGRTGSNQPQHFGDGTRLSIL.